The 14 T cell receptor beta chains presented below share a single source sample, sequenced in a study of blood T cells in healthy people across ages. Next came a second PCR, run for roughly 6 to 11 cycles, which used a sample-barcoded 5' primer along with a J-beta primer mix. TCRdb reprocessed the 5' RACE reads with MiXCR, giving one entry per CDR3 protein. The data hold 700,000 or so distinct CDR3 sequences, with roughly 41% observed a single time. The sample consisted of blood. The source is a man older than 75 in good health.

This clonotype was seen a handful of times. This chain's CDR3 is CASRPQGSYEQYF. The DNA for the CDR3 is TGTGCCAGCCGGCCCCAGGGTTCCTACGAGCAGTACTTC. The chain links TRBV28 to TRBJ2-7; D perhaps matches TRBD1 (5 bases). V lost 8 bases and J 1 base, leaving 12 bases between the germline ends. The CDR3 sequence is 13 residues long. Looked up from germline, CDR1 is MDHEN and CDR2 is SYDVKM.

On this clonotype: A read error is possible here, since a much larger clone lies one base away. The genes are TRBV6-2 or TRBV6-3 and TRBJ2-5; a weak D match, TRBD2 (5 bases). Deletions cut 4 bases from V and 5 bases from J, with 17 bases between. Germline CDR1 and CDR2: MNHEY and SVGEGT. CDR3 length: 15 amino acids. In nucleotides, the CDR3 is TGTGCCAGCAGTTCCCTTTACGGGGAGATCGAGACCCAGTACTTC. It translates to CASSSLYGEIETQYF.

This clonotype was detected only a few times. The chain joins TRBV7-9 to TRBJ2-5, with D perhaps matching TRBD2 (6 bases). This CDR3 spans 14 amino acids. Trimming shortened V by 5 bases and J by 5 bases, and 15 bases separated the two germline ends. CDR1 and CDR2 (germline): SEHNR, FQNEAQ (reference sequence). The CDR3 nucleotides read TGTGCCAGCAGCCGTGGACAAGGGAGGGAGACCCAGTACTTC. Amino acid sequence: CASSRGQGRETQYF.

For the CDR3, the DNA is TGCAGTGCCTTGGGGGGGGACCTCCAAGAGACCCAGTACTTC. The encoded protein is CSALGGDLQETQYF. The chain joins TRBV20-1 to TRBJ2-4; 7 nucleotides agree with TRBD2. The DNA end lines up better with TRBJ2-5; the J call may be wrong. This CDR3 contains 14 residues. The germline V gene has CDR1 DFQATT and CDR2 SNEGSKA (reference sequence).

V is TRBV5-1 and J is TRBJ1-1; unclear D gene. Germline assignment: CDR1 SGHRS and CDR2 YFSETQ. This CDR3 spans 15 amino acids. Trimming took off 0 bases at V and 1 base at J, with 10 bases between the two ends. CDR3 nucleotide sequence: TGCGCCAGCAGCTTGGATCGGGCAGCGAACACTGAAGCTTTCTTT. It codes for CASSLDRAANTEAFF. The full variable domain, rest sourced from reference TRBV5-1 and TRBJ1-1, is KAGVTQTPRYLIKTRGQQVTLSCSPISGHRSVSWYQQTPGQGLQFLFEYFSETQRNKGNFPGRFSGRQFSNSRSEMNVSTLELGDSALYLCASSLDRAANTEAFFGQGTRLTVV.

The chain links TRBV19 to TRBJ1-1; TRBD1 aligns across 10 bases. The germline V gene has CDR1 LNHDA and CDR2 SQIVND (reference sequence). Trimming took 4 bases from V and 4 from J; bases not matched to a gene: 3. The CDR3 has 14 amino acids. The CDR3 DNA reads as TGTGCCAGTAGTAAGGACAGGGGGGGCACTGAAGCTTTCTTT. Protein: CASSKDRGGTEAFF.

This clonotype has just a few counts. The rearrangement links TRBV7-2 to TRBJ2-7, with a possible D match to TRBD2 (6 bases). The CDR3 sequence is 14 residues long. The V gene's germline CDR1 is SGHTA and CDR2 FQGNSA. Trimming stripped 0 bases from V and 5 bases from J, with 11 bases between. CDR3 sequence (DNA): TGTGCCAGCAGCTTAGCGCCTAGCGCCCACGAGCAGTACTTC. This gives the protein CASSLAPSAHEQYF.

Ten or more counts support this clonotype. The chain combines TRBV7-2 with TRBJ2-5; tentatively, D is TRBD1 (6 bases). Germline V CDR1 and CDR2: SGHTA, FQGNSA. The V end lost 2 bases, the J end lost 5 bases, and 9 bases lay between the germline ends. The CDR3 runs 13 residues. Here the CDR3 DNA reads TGTGCCAGCAGCTTAAACAGGGATGAGACCCAGTACTTC. This codes for CASSLNRDETQYF. The full variable domain, rest sourced from reference TRBV7-2 and TRBJ2-5, is GAGVSQSPSNKVTEKGKDVELRCDPISGHTALYWYRQSLGQGLEFLIYFQGNSAPDKSGLPSDRFSAERTGGSVSTLTIQRTQQEDSAVYLCASSLNRDETQYFGPGTRLLVL.

V is TRBV27 and J is TRBJ1-5; D possibly corresponds to TRBD1 (5 bases). V was trimmed by 1 base and J by 3 bases, leaving 10 bases between them. Germline V lookup: CDR1 MNHEY, CDR2 SMNVEV (reference sequence). CDR3 length: 15 amino acids. CDR3 sequence: CASSLYRQPNQPQHF. The CDR3 coding sequence is TGTGCCAGCAGTTTATACAGACAGCCCAATCAGCCCCAGCATTTT.

The V gene is TRBV2, the J gene TRBJ2-5, with unresolved D. This CDR3 region has 14 residues. The germline V gene encodes CDR1 SNHLY and CDR2 FYNNEI. V gave up 0 bases and J gave up 9 bases, with 14 bases separating them. The CDR3 loop is CASSEALRTVSQYF. The CDR3 DNA reads as TGTGCCAGCAGTGAAGCGCTTCGGACGGTTTCCCAGTACTTC.

V usage is TRBV5-5 and J usage is TRBJ2-5; TRBD1 matches 8 bases. Germline V lookup: CDR1 SGHKS, CDR2 YYEKEE (reference sequence). This CDR3 contains 18 residues. J was trimmed by 11 bases and V by 0 bases; bases with no gene match: 21. The CDR3 DNA reads as TGTGCCAGCAGCTTGGCCCTTACCCCCGGGACAGGACTTATGGGGCAGTACTTC. It codes for CASSLALTPGTGLMGQYF.

J is TRBJ1-2 and V is TRBV5-6; possible D gene TRBD1, 5 bases. Germline CDR1 reads SGHDT; CDR2 reads YYEEEE. This CDR3 spans 13 amino acids. V shed 1 base and J shed 6 bases, with 10 bases lying between them. CDR3 sequence: CASSLIGANGYTF. CDR3 DNA: TGTGCCAGCAGCTTGATAGGGGCAAATGGCTACACCTTC.

The table lists this clonotype with a count of one. The chain links TRBV11-3 to TRBJ2-1, with 10 bases that match TRBD2. The germline V gene has CDR1 SGHNT and CDR2 YENEEA. The CDR3 sequence is 16 residues long. V gave up 1 base and J gave up 5 bases; unmatched junction bases: 5. CDR3 in amino acids: CASSLGLAGVDNEQFF. CDR3 nucleotides: TGTGCCAGCAGCTTAGGTCTAGCGGGAGTTGACAATGAGCAGTTCTTC.

The sample holds a few counts of this clonotype. V usage is TRBV2 and J usage is TRBJ2-3; 7 nucleotides agree with TRBD2. Germline CDR1 SNHLY, CDR2 FYNNEI. With V trimmed by 8 bases and J by 6 bases, 11 bases remained unmatched. This CDR3 has 14 residues. CDR3 bases: TGTGCCAGCGGTATTGGGAGGGGCCGGGATACGCAGTATTTT. Encoded protein: CASGIGRGRDTQYF.